These T cell receptor beta chains were read from a single sample in a study of graft-versus-host responses after intestinal transplantation. Their target antigens are unknown. Sequencing was performed with immunoSEQ multiplex PCR; in TCRdb, only in-frame clones are kept and a portion is missing. Of tens of thousands of clones listed, about 89% are singletons. The starting material was unstimulated CD4+ T cells sorted from spleen or lymph node cells, obtained before transplant. These receptors all stem from a human donor who was the organ donor for an intestinal transplant. CDR3s include the opening cysteine and the closing phenylalanine or tryptophan. Fields, in order: CDR3 DNA, CDR3 protein, J gene, V gene, clone size, D gene. D genes are given only for firm matches. Size is stated for part of the rows, as once, few or many counts, or as a class when the clone is expanded.

cdr3_nt: TGTGCCAGCAGTTTTTGGCTAGCGGGTACCCAAGAGACCCAGTACTTC
cdr3_aa: CASSFWLAGTQETQYF
j_call: TRBJ2-5
v_call: TRBV28
clone_size: -
d_call: TRBD2

cdr3_nt: TGTGCCAGCAGCTTAATGGCAGGGTCTAAAAAAGAGACCCAGTACTTC
cdr3_aa: CASSLMAGSKKETQYF
j_call: TRBJ2-5
v_call: TRBV7-3
clone_size: -
d_call: -

cdr3_nt: TGTGCCAGGGCTGCAGGGGGACGGGAGCAAGAGACCCAGTACTTC
cdr3_aa: CARAAGGREQETQYF
j_call: TRBJ2-5
v_call: TRBV5-6
clone_size: once
d_call: -

cdr3_nt: TGTGCCTGGAGTGGCCCCGGGGAGGTTCGGGGCTACAATGAGCAGTTCTTC
cdr3_aa: CAWSGPGEVRGYNEQFF
j_call: TRBJ2-1
v_call: TRBV30
clone_size: -
d_call: -

cdr3_nt: TGTGCCAGTAGTCCCCCTGGCGGGATTCGGGGGACCCAGTACTTC
cdr3_aa: CASSPPGGIRGTQYF
j_call: TRBJ2-5
v_call: TRBV19
clone_size: once
d_call: -

cdr3_nt: TGTGCCAGTAGTACCAGGGAGGGATCCTACGAGCAGTACTTC
cdr3_aa: CASSTREGSYEQYF
j_call: TRBJ2-7
v_call: TRBV19
clone_size: -
d_call: TRBD2

cdr3_nt: TGTGCCAGCAGTTTATGGGACAGGGACCACACCTTC
cdr3_aa: CASSLWDRDHTF
j_call: TRBJ1-2
v_call: TRBV28
clone_size: -
d_call: TRBD1

cdr3_nt: TGTGCCAGCAGGGGGAGGGAAGGTCGAAACACCATATATTTT
cdr3_aa: CASRGREGRNTIYF
j_call: TRBJ1-3
v_call: TRBV6-5
clone_size: few
d_call: -

cdr3_nt: TGCGCCAGCAGTGAGGCAGGGCCCAGCACAGATACGCAGTATTTT
cdr3_aa: CASSEAGPSTDTQYF
j_call: TRBJ2-3
v_call: TRBV10-1
clone_size: once
d_call: -

cdr3_nt: TGTGCCAGCAGCCAAAAACGGACTAGCGGGATACCCGGGGAGCTGTTTTTT
cdr3_aa: CASSQKRTSGIPGELFF
j_call: TRBJ2-2
v_call: TRBV7-8
clone_size: -
d_call: TRBD2

cdr3_nt: TGTGCCGGGAGAGTCACAGGGTCCGGTGGCTACACCTTC
cdr3_aa: CAGRVTGSGGYTF
j_call: TRBJ1-2
v_call: TRBV19
clone_size: -
d_call: -

cdr3_nt: TGTGCCAGCAGAACGGACAGGGCCCCCAATGAAAAACTGTTTTTT
cdr3_aa: CASRTDRAPNEKLFF
j_call: TRBJ1-4
v_call: TRBV2
clone_size: -
d_call: TRBD1

cdr3_nt: TGCGCCAGCAGCGCCGGGGAACTCTCAACTAATGAAAAATTGTTTTTT
cdr3_aa: CASSAGELSTNEKLFF
j_call: TRBJ1-4
v_call: TRBV5-1
clone_size: -
d_call: -

cdr3_nt: TGTGCCAGCAGTTTAACGAGCTGGCAGCCCCAGCATTTT
cdr3_aa: CASSLTSWQPQHF
j_call: TRBJ1-5
v_call: TRBV27
clone_size: -
d_call: -

cdr3_nt: TGTGCCAGCACCCCTAGGACATCGAACACCGGGGAGCTGTTTTTT
cdr3_aa: CASTPRTSNTGELFF
j_call: TRBJ2-2
v_call: TRBV5-7
clone_size: once
d_call: -

cdr3_nt: TGTGCCAGCAGTTCAACTGGACAGCAATCAGGGCCCCAGCATTTT
cdr3_aa: CASSSTGQQSGPQHF
j_call: TRBJ1-5
v_call: TRBV2
clone_size: -
d_call: -

cdr3_nt: TGTGCCAGCAGCTTAACCCCAGGGGGCACAGATACGCAGTATTTT
cdr3_aa: CASSLTPGGTDTQYF
j_call: TRBJ2-3
v_call: TRBV7-3
clone_size: -
d_call: -

cdr3_nt: TGTGCCATCTCTGCGAACACCGGGGAGCTGTTTTTT
cdr3_aa: CAISANTGELFF
j_call: TRBJ2-2
v_call: TRBV28
clone_size: -
d_call: -

cdr3_nt: TGCGCCAGCAGCTTGCGAAATGACAATTCTGGTGATGAAAAACTGTTTTTT
cdr3_aa: CASSLRNDNSGDEKLFF
j_call: TRBJ1-4
v_call: TRBV5-1
clone_size: -
d_call: -

cdr3_nt: TGTGCCAGCAGTCTTCAGGGTTATGAGCAGTTCTTC
cdr3_aa: CASSLQGYEQFF
j_call: TRBJ2-1
v_call: TRBV7-3
clone_size: -
d_call: -

cdr3_nt: TGCGCCAGCAGTCCGGGGACTAGCCTACGAGGCGAGCAGTACTTC
cdr3_aa: CASSPGTSLRGEQYF
j_call: TRBJ2-7
v_call: TRBV5-1
clone_size: -
d_call: TRBD2

cdr3_nt: TGCGCCAGCAGCTTAGGGTCAGGGGATGGGAAAGAGACCCAGTACTTC
cdr3_aa: CASSLGSGDGKETQYF
j_call: TRBJ2-5
v_call: TRBV5-1
clone_size: once
d_call: -

cdr3_nt: TGTGCCAGCAGCCGACTAGCGGGAATGGATGAGCAGTTCTTC
cdr3_aa: CASSRLAGMDEQFF
j_call: TRBJ2-1
v_call: TRBV11-2
clone_size: -
d_call: TRBD2

cdr3_nt: TGTGCCAGCAGCTTAGTCGGTCGGGGAGGAGAGACCCAGTACTTC
cdr3_aa: CASSLVGRGGETQYF
j_call: TRBJ2-5
v_call: TRBV7-8
clone_size: few
d_call: -

cdr3_nt: TGTGCCAGCAGCTTACACGTAGCTTCAAGCACAGATACGCAGTATTTT
cdr3_aa: CASSLHVASSTDTQYF
j_call: TRBJ2-3
v_call: TRBV11-2
clone_size: -
d_call: -

cdr3_nt: TGTGCCAGCAGCTTACTCGGAGTATCGGCGAACACCGGGGAGCTGTTTTTT
cdr3_aa: CASSLLGVSANTGELFF
j_call: TRBJ2-2
v_call: TRBV7-3
clone_size: -
d_call: -

cdr3_nt: TGCAGCGTTGAAAGGGGTCAAAATGAAAAACTGTTTTTT
cdr3_aa: CSVERGQNEKLFF
j_call: TRBJ1-4
v_call: TRBV29-1
clone_size: -
d_call: -

cdr3_nt: TGTGCCAGCAGGCCGAACAGGAATTCACCCCTCCACTTT
cdr3_aa: CASRPNRNSPLHF
j_call: TRBJ1-6
v_call: TRBV7-6
clone_size: once
d_call: -

cdr3_nt: TGCGCCAGCAGCCAAGAGACGTCAGGGCGCTACAATGAGCAGTTCTTC
cdr3_aa: CASSQETSGRYNEQFF
j_call: TRBJ2-1
v_call: TRBV4-3
clone_size: -
d_call: -

cdr3_nt: TGCAGCGTAGCAACCCGGGACAGTAACTATGGCTACACCTTC
cdr3_aa: CSVATRDSNYGYTF
j_call: TRBJ1-2
v_call: TRBV29-1
clone_size: once
d_call: TRBD1

cdr3_nt: TGTGCCAGCAGTTACTCAGTCCGAAGGGGGGAGCAGTACTTC
cdr3_aa: CASSYSVRRGEQYF
j_call: TRBJ2-7
v_call: TRBV6-5
clone_size: -
d_call: -

cdr3_nt: TGTGCCAGTAGTTCACTCTCTGGAAACACCATATATTTT
cdr3_aa: CASSSLSGNTIYF
j_call: TRBJ1-3
v_call: TRBV19
clone_size: -
d_call: -

cdr3_nt: TGTGCCAGCAGTTACAGGGGACACTATATTAACTATGGCTACACCTTC
cdr3_aa: CASSYRGHYINYGYTF
j_call: TRBJ1-2
v_call: TRBV6-7
clone_size: -
d_call: -

cdr3_nt: TGTGCCAGCAGCTTCGGGGGAAGCTCCTACAATGAGCAGTTCTTC
cdr3_aa: CASSFGGSSYNEQFF
j_call: TRBJ2-1
v_call: TRBV7-2
clone_size: -
d_call: -

cdr3_nt: TGTGCCTGGAACCCCCGGGACAGGGGACCTAGCACAGATACGCAGTATTTT
cdr3_aa: CAWNPRDRGPSTDTQYF
j_call: TRBJ2-3
v_call: TRBV30
clone_size: -
d_call: TRBD1

cdr3_nt: TGTGCCAGCAGCTTAGTCCCGGTTATCCTTCGGGAGACCCAGTACTTC
cdr3_aa: CASSLVPVILRETQYF
j_call: TRBJ2-5
v_call: TRBV7-4
clone_size: once
d_call: -

cdr3_nt: TGTGCCAGCAGTTATCCCGGGACAGCAGGAAACACCATATATTTT
cdr3_aa: CASSYPGTAGNTIYF
j_call: TRBJ1-3
v_call: TRBV5-4
clone_size: -
d_call: TRBD1

cdr3_nt: TGCGCCAGCAGTTGGGACAGGGGACATGAGCAGTTCTTC
cdr3_aa: CASSWDRGHEQFF
j_call: TRBJ2-1
v_call: TRBV10-1
clone_size: -
d_call: TRBD1

cdr3_nt: TGTGCCAGCACCACGACAGGGGTAAACACTGAAGCTTTCTTT
cdr3_aa: CASTTTGVNTEAFF
j_call: TRBJ1-1
v_call: TRBV6-5
clone_size: -
d_call: TRBD1

cdr3_nt: TGTGCCAGTAGCCCTACAGGTAGCAATCAGCCCCAGCATTTT
cdr3_aa: CASSPTGSNQPQHF
j_call: TRBJ1-5
v_call: TRBV19
clone_size: -
d_call: -

cdr3_nt: TGCGCCAGCAGCGGGGGACAGGAACTCACCGGGGAGCTGTTTTTT
cdr3_aa: CASSGGQELTGELFF
j_call: TRBJ2-2
v_call: TRBV10-1
clone_size: once
d_call: TRBD1

cdr3_nt: TGTGCCAGCAGTTACTCCGGACAGGCCCCTGAAGCTTTCTTT
cdr3_aa: CASSYSGQAPEAFF
j_call: TRBJ1-1
v_call: TRBV6-6
clone_size: -
d_call: TRBD1